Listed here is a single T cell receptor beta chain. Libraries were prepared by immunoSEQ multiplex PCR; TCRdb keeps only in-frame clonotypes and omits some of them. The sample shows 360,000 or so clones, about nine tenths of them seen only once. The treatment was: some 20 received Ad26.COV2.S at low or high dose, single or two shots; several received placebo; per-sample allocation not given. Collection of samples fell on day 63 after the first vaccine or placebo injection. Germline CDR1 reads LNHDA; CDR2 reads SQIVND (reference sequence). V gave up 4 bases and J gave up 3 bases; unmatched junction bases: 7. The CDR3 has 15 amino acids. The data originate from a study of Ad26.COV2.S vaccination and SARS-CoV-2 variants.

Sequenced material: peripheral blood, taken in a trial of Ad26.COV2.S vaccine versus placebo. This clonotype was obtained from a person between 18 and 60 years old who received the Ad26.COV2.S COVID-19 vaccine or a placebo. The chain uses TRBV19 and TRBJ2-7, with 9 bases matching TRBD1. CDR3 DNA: TGTGCCAGTAGTAAAACAGGGGGCTGGAGCTACGAGCAGTACTTC. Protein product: CASSKTGGWSYEQYF.